The clone carrying this TCR beta chain was seen a handful of times. Its cognate antigen is unknown. The CDR3 consists of 16 residues. The V gene's germline CDR1 is DFQATT and CDR2 SNEGSKA (reference sequence). V shed 1 base and J 5 bases; nucleotides not matched to a gene: 13. To make TCR beta libraries, researchers used iRepertoire HTBI primers and Arm-PCR of CDR3 regions. TCRdb re-called the multiplex PCR reads with MiXCR, one entry per CDR3 protein. The data contain 400,000 to 500,000 distinct CDR3 sequences, 21% of them singletons. This sample stems from a study of regulatory T cells in long-lasting Graves disease. General study results and limits: Newly diagnosed patients had higher TCR diversity than persistent Graves' patients did. TRBV28 was favored in persistent disease, as were TRBJ1-2 and TRBJ2-5.

Time point defined: persistent/refractory GD, antithyroid drugs over 5 years with positive TRAb. There was RNA extracted from PBMCs, and the TCR library was made from it. Patients with Graves' disease were diagnosed by American Thyroid Association guidelines. The source is a female donor with Graves disease. Sequencing was performed on peripheral blood mononuclear cells (PBMCs), taken when the disease was refractory, from a patient treated with antithyroid drugs. The chain recombines TRBV20-1 with TRBJ2-7; 8 bases map to TRBD2. DNA of the CDR3: TGCAGTGCTAGAGGTATACTAGCGGCAGGAGATAACGAGCAGTACTTC. Translating gives CSARGILAAGDNEQYF.